Listed below are T cell receptor beta chains from one sample, sequenced in a study of blood T cells in healthy people across ages. TCRdb reprocessed the 5' RACE reads with MiXCR, giving one entry per CDR3 protein. The sample yields hundreds of thousands of distinct CDR3 sequences, 24% seen once. These data were also filed under a second study, of T cells of mothers and their children.

The sequenced sample was blood. The source of these receptors is a boy younger than 18 in good health. Both conserved end residues are part of each CDR3. The D gene is left open where the match is weak. Clone size is given for some rows only: seen once, a few or many times, or a class if the clone is expanded.

j_call: TRBJ2-5
d_call: TRBD2
clone_size: few
cdr3_length: 15
v_call: TRBV5-1
cdr3_aa: CASSLGGGRQETQYF
cdr3_nt: TGCGCCAGCAGCTTAGGCGGGGGGCGTCAAGAGACCCAGTACTTC

j_call: TRBJ1-4
d_call: -
clone_size: few
cdr3_length: 14
v_call: TRBV10-3
cdr3_aa: CAIRDVGRDEKLFF
cdr3_nt: TGTGCCATCAGGGACGTGGGCAGGGATGAAAAACTGTTTTTT

j_call: TRBJ2-5
d_call: -
clone_size: -
cdr3_length: 15
v_call: TRBV7-2
cdr3_aa: CASSPPVPGGGTQYF
cdr3_nt: TGTGCCAGCAGCCCTCCAGTGCCAGGTGGGGGGACCCAGTACTTC

j_call: TRBJ1-1
d_call: -
clone_size: -
cdr3_length: 13
v_call: TRBV7-3
cdr3_aa: CASSLYPYTEAFF
cdr3_nt: TGTGCCAGCAGCTTATACCCCTACACTGAAGCTTTCTTT

j_call: TRBJ2-5
d_call: TRBD2
clone_size: few
cdr3_length: 16
v_call: TRBV7-2
cdr3_aa: CASSLAPGLAGETQYF
cdr3_nt: TGTGCCAGCAGCTTAGCCCCCGGACTAGCGGGAGAGACCCAGTACTTC

j_call: TRBJ1-6
d_call: TRBD1
clone_size: few
cdr3_length: 15
v_call: TRBV7-2
cdr3_aa: CASSSEGQPNSPLHF
cdr3_nt: TGTGCCAGCAGCTCAGAGGGACAGCCTAATTCACCCCTCCACTTT

j_call: TRBJ1-5
d_call: TRBD1
clone_size: -
cdr3_length: 14
v_call: TRBV20-1
cdr3_aa: CSARDRLSNQPQHF
cdr3_nt: TGCAGTGCCCGGGACAGGCTTAGCAATCAGCCCCAGCATTTT

j_call: TRBJ1-2
d_call: -
clone_size: -
cdr3_length: 14
v_call: TRBV9
cdr3_aa: CASHRTGPNYGYTF
cdr3_nt: TGTGCCAGCCATCGGACGGGACCTAACTATGGCTACACCTTC

j_call: TRBJ2-1
d_call: -
clone_size: many
cdr3_length: 14
v_call: TRBV28
cdr3_aa: CASSFRSSYNEQFF
cdr3_nt: TGTGCCAGCAGTTTTCGAAGCTCCTACAATGAGCAGTTCTTC

j_call: TRBJ2-3
d_call: TRBD2
clone_size: -
cdr3_length: 17
v_call: TRBV7-2
cdr3_aa: CASSPVGLAGSTDTQYF
cdr3_nt: TGTGCCAGCAGCCCCGTCGGGCTAGCGGGATCCACAGATACGCAGTATTTT

j_call: TRBJ2-7
d_call: TRBD2
clone_size: -
cdr3_length: 16
v_call: TRBV7-9
cdr3_aa: CASSFLSGSPSYEQYF
cdr3_nt: TGTGCCAGCAGCTTCTTAAGCGGGAGCCCCTCCTACGAGCAGTACTTC

j_call: TRBJ2-7
d_call: -
clone_size: -
cdr3_length: 13
v_call: TRBV28
cdr3_aa: CASRGPATCEQYF
cdr3_nt: TGTGCCAGCAGGGGACCCGCTACTTGCGAGCAGTACTTC

j_call: TRBJ2-1
d_call: -
clone_size: few
cdr3_length: 13
v_call: TRBV7-2
cdr3_aa: CASSPSSHNEQFF
cdr3_nt: TGTGCCAGCAGCCCCTCCTCTCACAATGAGCAGTTCTTC

j_call: TRBJ2-5
d_call: TRBD2
clone_size: few
cdr3_length: 16
v_call: TRBV3-1
cdr3_aa: CASSQETSGVGETQYF
cdr3_nt: TGTGCCAGCAGCCAAGAAACCAGCGGGGTCGGGGAGACCCAGTACTTC

j_call: TRBJ2-3
d_call: -
clone_size: few
cdr3_length: 16
v_call: TRBV4-3
cdr3_aa: CASSQDSRGRADTQYF
cdr3_nt: TGCGCCAGCAGCCAAGATAGTAGGGGAAGAGCAGATACGCAGTATTTT

j_call: TRBJ1-2
d_call: TRBD1
clone_size: -
cdr3_length: 14
v_call: TRBV5-1
cdr3_aa: CASSRDGQGGGYTF
cdr3_nt: TGCGCCAGCAGCAGAGACGGACAGGGCGGAGGCTACACCTTC

j_call: TRBJ2-7
d_call: -
clone_size: -
cdr3_length: 13
v_call: TRBV7-2
cdr3_aa: CASSPIESHEQYF
cdr3_nt: TGTGCCAGCAGCCCGATAGAGAGCCACGAGCAGTACTTC

j_call: TRBJ1-4
d_call: -
clone_size: -
cdr3_length: 13
v_call: TRBV2
cdr3_aa: CASSPSTNEKLFF
cdr3_nt: TGTGCCAGCAGCCCGTCAACTAATGAAAAACTGTTTTTT

j_call: TRBJ2-5
d_call: -
clone_size: few
cdr3_length: 14
v_call: TRBV12-3/TRBV12-4
cdr3_aa: CASSLSGYQETQYF
cdr3_nt: TGTGCCAGCAGTTTGAGTGGGTACCAAGAGACCCAGTACTTC

j_call: TRBJ2-7
d_call: -
clone_size: -
cdr3_length: 15
v_call: TRBV20-1
cdr3_aa: CSAREWDSSKYEQYF
cdr3_nt: TGCAGTGCTAGAGAATGGGACTCGTCAAAATATGAGCAGTACTTC

j_call: TRBJ1-4
d_call: -
clone_size: -
cdr3_length: 13
v_call: TRBV20-1
cdr3_aa: CSARADHNEKLFF
cdr3_nt: TGCAGTGCTAGGGCGGACCATAATGAAAAACTGTTTTTT

j_call: TRBJ2-7
d_call: -
clone_size: -
cdr3_length: 12
v_call: TRBV28
cdr3_aa: CASKTASYEQYF
cdr3_nt: TGTGCCAGCAAGACAGCATCCTACGAGCAGTACTTC

j_call: TRBJ2-1
d_call: -
clone_size: -
cdr3_length: 14
v_call: TRBV11-3
cdr3_aa: CASSLAPQGREQFF
cdr3_nt: TGTGCCAGCAGCTTAGCCCCCCAGGGACGGGAGCAGTTCTTC

j_call: TRBJ2-1
d_call: -
clone_size: -
cdr3_length: 17
v_call: TRBV4-1
cdr3_aa: CASSQDSHMQDYNEQFF
cdr3_nt: TGCGCCAGCAGCCAAGATTCCCATATGCAGGACTACAATGAGCAGTTCTTC